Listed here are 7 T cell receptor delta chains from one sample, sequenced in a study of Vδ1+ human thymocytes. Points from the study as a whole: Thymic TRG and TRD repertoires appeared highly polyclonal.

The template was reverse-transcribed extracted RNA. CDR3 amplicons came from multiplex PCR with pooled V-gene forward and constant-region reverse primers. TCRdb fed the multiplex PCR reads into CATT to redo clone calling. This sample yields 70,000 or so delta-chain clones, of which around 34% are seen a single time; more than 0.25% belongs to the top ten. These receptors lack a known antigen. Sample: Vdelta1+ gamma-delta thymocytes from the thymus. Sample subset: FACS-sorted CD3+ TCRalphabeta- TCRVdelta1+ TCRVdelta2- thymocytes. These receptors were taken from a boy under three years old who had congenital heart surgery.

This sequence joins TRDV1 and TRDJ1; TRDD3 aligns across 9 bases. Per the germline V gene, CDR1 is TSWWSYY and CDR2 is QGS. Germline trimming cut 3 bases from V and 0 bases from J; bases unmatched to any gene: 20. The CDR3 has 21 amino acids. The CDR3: CALGESPYWGTSSTYTDKLIF. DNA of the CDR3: TGTGCTCTTGGGGAGTCCCCTTACTGGGGGACTTCATCCACGTACACCGATAAACTCATCTTT.

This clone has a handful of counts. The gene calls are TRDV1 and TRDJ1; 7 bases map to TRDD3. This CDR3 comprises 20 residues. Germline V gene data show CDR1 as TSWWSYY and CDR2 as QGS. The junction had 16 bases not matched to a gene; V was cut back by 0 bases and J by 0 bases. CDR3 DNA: TGTGCTCTTGGGGAACTTGGGGGAGTTTTTATGGGACAGTACACCGATAAACTCATCTTT. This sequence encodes CALGELGGVFMGQYTDKLIF.

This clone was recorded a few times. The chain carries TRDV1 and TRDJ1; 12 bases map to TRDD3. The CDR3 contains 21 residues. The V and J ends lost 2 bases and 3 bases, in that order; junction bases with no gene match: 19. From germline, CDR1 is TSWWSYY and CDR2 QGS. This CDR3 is CALGESYPPVTGGYRSDKLIF. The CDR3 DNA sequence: TGTGCTCTTGGGGAATCCTACCCGCCCGTTACTGGGGGATACCGCTCCGATAAACTCATCTTT.

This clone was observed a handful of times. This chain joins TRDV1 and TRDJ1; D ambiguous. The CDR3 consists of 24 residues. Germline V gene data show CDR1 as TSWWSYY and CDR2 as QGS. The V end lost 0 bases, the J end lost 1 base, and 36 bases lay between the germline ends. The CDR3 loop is CALGELVYPGVRGSWPRPTDKLIF. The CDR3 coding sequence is TGTGCTCTTGGGGAACTAGTCTATCCCGGGGTCCGTGGGTCGTGGCCCAGGCCCACCGATAAACTCATCTTT.

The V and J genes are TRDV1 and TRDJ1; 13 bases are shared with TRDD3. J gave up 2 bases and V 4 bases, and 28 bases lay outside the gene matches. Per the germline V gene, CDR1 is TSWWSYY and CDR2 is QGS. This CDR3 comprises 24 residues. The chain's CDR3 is CALGAPLPTPDWGIRLASTDKLIF. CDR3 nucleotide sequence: TGTGCTCTTGGGGCACCCCTTCCTACCCCTGACTGGGGGATACGCCTGGCTAGTACCGATAAACTCATCTTT.

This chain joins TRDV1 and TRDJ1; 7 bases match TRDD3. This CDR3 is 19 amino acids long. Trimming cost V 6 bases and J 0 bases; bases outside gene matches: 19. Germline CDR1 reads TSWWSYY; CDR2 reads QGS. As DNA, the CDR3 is TGTGCTCTTGGTACGACGGCGACTAAGGGGATAATGTACACCGATAAACTCATCTTT. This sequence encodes CALGTTATKGIMYTDKLIF.

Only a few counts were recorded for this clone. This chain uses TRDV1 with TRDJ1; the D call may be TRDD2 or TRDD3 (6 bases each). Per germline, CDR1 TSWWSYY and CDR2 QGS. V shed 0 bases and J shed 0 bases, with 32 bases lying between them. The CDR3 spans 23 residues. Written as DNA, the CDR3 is TGTGCTCTTGGGGAACTACCGCCTTCCCTTGTAGGGTGGGGATTTGGGTACACCGATAAACTCATCTTT. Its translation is CALGELPPSLVGWGFGYTDKLIF.